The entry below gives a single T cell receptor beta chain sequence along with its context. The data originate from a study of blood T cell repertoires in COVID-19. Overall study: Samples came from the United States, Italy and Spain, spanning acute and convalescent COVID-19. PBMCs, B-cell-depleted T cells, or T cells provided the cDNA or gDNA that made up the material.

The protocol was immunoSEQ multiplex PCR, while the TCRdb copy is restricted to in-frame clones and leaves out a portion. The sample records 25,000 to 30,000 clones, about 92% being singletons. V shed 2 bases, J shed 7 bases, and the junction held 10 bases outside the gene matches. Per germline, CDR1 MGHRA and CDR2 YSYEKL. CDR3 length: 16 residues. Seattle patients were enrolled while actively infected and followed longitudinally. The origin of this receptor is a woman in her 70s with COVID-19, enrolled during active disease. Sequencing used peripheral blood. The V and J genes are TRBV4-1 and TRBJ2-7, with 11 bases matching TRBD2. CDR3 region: CASSQRALAGGREQYF. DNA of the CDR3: TGCGCCAGCAGCCAACGGGCCCTAGCGGGGGGTCGGGAGCAGTACTTC.